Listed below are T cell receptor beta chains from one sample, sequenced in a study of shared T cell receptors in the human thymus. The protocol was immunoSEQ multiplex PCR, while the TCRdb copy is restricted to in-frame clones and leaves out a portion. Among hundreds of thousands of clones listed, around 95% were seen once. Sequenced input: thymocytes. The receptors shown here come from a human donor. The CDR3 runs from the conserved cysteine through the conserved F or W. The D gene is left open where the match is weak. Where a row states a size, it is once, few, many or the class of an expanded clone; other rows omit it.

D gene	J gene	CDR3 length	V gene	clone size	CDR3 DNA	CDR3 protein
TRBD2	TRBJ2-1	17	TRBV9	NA	TGTGCCAGCAGCGGCCTTCCGGCGGGAGGGAAACGCAATGAGCAGTTCTTC	CASSGLPAGGKRNEQFF
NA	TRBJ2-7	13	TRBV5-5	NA	TGTGCCAGCAGCTTGGAGGGCACCTACGAGCAGTACTTC	CASSLEGTYEQYF
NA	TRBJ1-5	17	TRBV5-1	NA	TGCGCCAGCAGCTTCGGACCCGGGGAGTTTATGAGCCAGCCCCAGCATTTT	CASSFGPGEFMSQPQHF
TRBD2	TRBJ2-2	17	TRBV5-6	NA	TGTGCCAGCAGCCCGCGACTAGCCTATGAACATGGCGGGGAGCTGTTTTTT	CASSPRLAYEHGGELFF
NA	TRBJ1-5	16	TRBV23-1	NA	TGCGCCAGCAGTTCGCCTTTAGGACAGCCGGATGGGCCCCAGCATTTT	CASSSPLGQPDGPQHF
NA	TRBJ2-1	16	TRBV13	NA	TGTGCCAGCAGCTTAACGTACAGGATAATTGACAATGAGCAGTTCTTC	CASSLTYRIIDNEQFF
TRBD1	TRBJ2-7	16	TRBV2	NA	TGTGCCAGCAGAAGATCCCCCCCCCGACAGGGGGAAGAGCAGTACTTC	CASRRSPPRQGEEQYF
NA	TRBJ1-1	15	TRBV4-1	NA	TGCGCCAGCAGCCAAGATTTGGCACCTAACACTGAAGCTTTCTTT	CASSQDLAPNTEAFF
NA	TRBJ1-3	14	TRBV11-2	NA	TGTGCCAGCAGCTTAGTTGGTACTGGAAACACCATATATTTT	CASSLVGTGNTIYF
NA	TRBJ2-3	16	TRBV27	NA	TGTGCCAGCAGCGACACTAGGGGGAGTTCCACAGATACGCAGTATTTT	CASSDTRGSSTDTQYF
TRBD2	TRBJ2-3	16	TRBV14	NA	TGTGCCAGCAGCCCAGCGGGAGCGGGGGAGGTAGATACGCAGTATTTT	CASSPAGAGEVDTQYF
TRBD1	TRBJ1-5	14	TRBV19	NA	TGTGCCAGTAATCCGGGACAGGGCCATCAGCCCCAGCATTTT	CASNPGQGHQPQHF
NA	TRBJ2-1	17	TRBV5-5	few	TGTGCCAGCAGCTTGGTTTGGGGCCATGCCGCCGCCGGTGAGCAGTTCTTC	CASSLVWGHAAAGEQFF
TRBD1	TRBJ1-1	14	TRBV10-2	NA	TGCGCCAGCAGGACAGGGAAGAGGAACACTGAAGCTTTCTTT	CASRTGKRNTEAFF
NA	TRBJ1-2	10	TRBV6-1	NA	TGTGCCAGCTCGGGGAAAGGCTACACCTTC	CASSGKGYTF
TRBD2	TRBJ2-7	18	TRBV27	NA	TGTGCCAGCAGCACCGGGACTAGCGGGCTCTTGCTCTCCTACGAGCAGTACTTC	CASSTGTSGLLLSYEQYF
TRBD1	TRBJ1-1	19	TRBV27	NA	TGTGCCAGCAGTTTAGGACAGGGGGCTTCTGGGGATATGAACACTGAAGCTTTCTTT	CASSLGQGASGDMNTEAFF
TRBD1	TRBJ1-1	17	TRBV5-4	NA	TGTGCCAGCAGCTTAGGGCCCCCGACCGGGACAGGGCCTGAAGCTTTCTTT	CASSLGPPTGTGPEAFF
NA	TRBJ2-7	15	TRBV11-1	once	TGTGCCAGCAGCACAAAATCCGGGACCTCCTACGAGCAGTACTTC	CASSTKSGTSYEQYF
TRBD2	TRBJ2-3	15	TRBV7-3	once	TGTGCCAGCAGCATCACTAGCGGGAGGACAGATACGCAGTATTTT	CASSITSGRTDTQYF
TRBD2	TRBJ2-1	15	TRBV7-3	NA	TGTGCCAGCAGCTTACTAGCGGGCTCCTACAATGAGCAGTTCTTC	CASSLLAGSYNEQFF
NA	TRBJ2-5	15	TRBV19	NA	TGTGCCAGTAGTATAGGCCTAGCCGTCCAAGAGACCCAGTACTTC	CASSIGLAVQETQYF
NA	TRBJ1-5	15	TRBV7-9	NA	TGTGCCAGCAGCCGCAGACAGACTAGCAATCAGCCCCAGCATTTT	CASSRRQTSNQPQHF
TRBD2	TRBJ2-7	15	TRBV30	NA	TGTGCCTGGAGTCAGGCACTAGCGGATCCCTGCGAGCAGTACTTC	CAWSQALADPCEQYF
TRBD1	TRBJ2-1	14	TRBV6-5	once	TGTGCCAGCAGTGTACAGGGGGCTGGGAATGAGCAGTTCTTC	CASSVQGAGNEQFF
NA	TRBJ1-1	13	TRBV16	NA	TGTGCCAGCAGCCGGGCAGGCGACACTGAAGCTTTCTTT	CASSRAGDTEAFF
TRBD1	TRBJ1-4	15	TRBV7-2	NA	TGTGCCAGCAGACCCTGGGACAGTAGGAATGAAAAACTGTTTTTT	CASRPWDSRNEKLFF
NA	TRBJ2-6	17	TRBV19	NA	TGTGCCAGTAAGGTTGAAGGTCCACCCTCTGGGGCCAACGTCCTGACTTTC	CASKVEGPPSGANVLTF
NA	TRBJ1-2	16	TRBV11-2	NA	TGTGCCAGCAGCTTAAAAGGCAGGGTGAGGTATAATGGCTACACCTTC	CASSLKGRVRYNGYTF